This TCR beta chain is drawn from a study of radiotherapy plus CTLA-4 blockade in lung cancer. Study at large: With over 25% of patients having disease control, objective responses were seen in roughly 19%.

Trimming removed 11 bases from V and 0 bases from J; junction bases left unmatched: 3. Germline V gene data show CDR1 as MNHEY and CDR2 as SVGAGI. The CDR3 runs 12 residues. The data were produced by immunoSEQ multiplex PCR, yet TCRdb's version contains in-frame clones alone and is incomplete. The sample shows 81,000 or so clones, 70% to 85% of them seen only once. The V and J genes are TRBV6-5 and TRBJ2-7; 8 bases fit TRBD1. This clonotype was obtained from a human donor with non-small cell lung cancer who had stable disease on radiotherapy plus ipilimumab. Sequenced material: peripheral blood, taken from a patient treated with radiotherapy plus ipilimumab. For the CDR3, the DNA is TGTGCCTCGGGACAGGACTCCTACGAGCAGTACTTC. Its protein is CASGQDSYEQYF.